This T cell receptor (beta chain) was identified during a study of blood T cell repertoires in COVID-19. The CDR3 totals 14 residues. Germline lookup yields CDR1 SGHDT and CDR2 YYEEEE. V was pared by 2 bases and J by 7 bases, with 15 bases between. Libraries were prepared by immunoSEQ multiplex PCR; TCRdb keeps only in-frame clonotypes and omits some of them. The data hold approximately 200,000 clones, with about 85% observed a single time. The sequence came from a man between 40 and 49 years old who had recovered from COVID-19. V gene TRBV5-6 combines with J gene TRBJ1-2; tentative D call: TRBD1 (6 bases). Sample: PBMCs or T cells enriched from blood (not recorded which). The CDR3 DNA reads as TGTGCCAGCAGCTTCCGCGGGGGCGAGGCTGGCTACACCTTC. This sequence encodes CASSFRGGEAGYTF.